Listed here are 27 T cell receptor beta chains from one sample, sequenced in a study of T cell clones after liver transplantation. TCRdb's table, derived via immunoSEQ multiplex PCR, lists solely in-frame clones and lacks some. The sample comprises about 74,000 clones, about four fifths of which are singletons, and approximately 0.55% rests with the top ten. The material sequenced was CD4+ T cells from blood, taken before liver transplant. These receptors were collected from a human donor who received a liver transplant.

This rearrangement joins TRBV28 to TRBJ2-7; TRBD2 might be the D (6 bases). Germline CDR1 MDHEN, CDR2 SYDVKM. Trimming cost V 3 bases and J 0 bases, with 9 bases left between them. CDR3 length: 14 amino acids. The DNA for the CDR3 is TGTGCCAGCAGTTTCGCGGGGAGCTCCTACGAGCAGTACTTC. Its translation is CASSFAGSSYEQYF. The variable domain in full, completed from reference TRBV28 and TRBJ2-7, reads DVKVTQSSRYLVKRTGEKVFLECVQDMDHENMFWYRQDPGLGLRLIYFSYDVKMKEKGDIPEGYSVSREKKERFSLILESASTNQTSMYLCASSFAGSSYEQYFGPGTRLTVT.

CDR3 coding DNA: TGCGCCAGCAGTCGACTAGCCGAACTCAATGAGCAGTTCTTC. As protein: CASSRLAELNEQFF. V and J are TRBV23-1 and TRBJ2-1; 7 positions match TRBD2. TRBV23-1 is an open reading frame whose function is uncertain. V lost 4 bases and J lost 6; bases outside the gene matches: 6. This CDR3 contains 14 residues.

This chain joins TRBV6-1 and TRBJ1-1, with 8 bases fitting TRBD1. Germline assignment: CDR1 MNHNS and CDR2 SASEGT. Germline trimming cut 6 bases from V and 5 bases from J; bases unmatched to any gene: 5. This CDR3 spans 13 amino acids. CDR3 coding DNA: TGTGCCAGCAGCACAAACAGGGGGACTGAAGCTTTCTTT. Its protein is CASSTNRGTEAFF.

V and J are TRBV29-1 and TRBJ1-1; unclear D gene. This CDR3 has 11 amino acids. Germline V gene data show CDR1 as SQVTM and CDR2 as ANQGSEA. V was cut by 8 bases and J by 0 bases, with 7 bases left in between. CDR3 in amino acids: CSSSVNTEAFF. The CDR3 nucleotides are TGCAGCTCTTCAGTGAACACTGAAGCTTTCTTT.

This clone appeared once. The chain combines TRBV19 with TRBJ2-3; D possibly corresponds to TRBD2 (5 bases). This CDR3 comprises 13 residues. Trimming removed 11 bases at V and 2 bases at J, with 14 bases between. Per germline, CDR1 LNHDA and CDR2 SQIVND (reference sequence). In nucleotides, the CDR3 is TGTGCCCTGGACTCACCCGCCACAGATACGCAGTATTTT. Protein: CALDSPATDTQYF. The variable domain in full, completed from reference TRBV19 and TRBJ2-3, reads DGGITQSPKYLFRKEGQNVTLSCEQNLNHDAMYWYRQDPGQGLRLIYYSQIVNDFQKGDIAEGYSVSREKKESFPLTVTSAQKNPTAFYLCALDSPATDTQYFGPGTRLTVL.

This sequence joins TRBV5-1 and TRBJ2-5; the D is unclear. Germline CDR1 and CDR2: SGHRS and YFSETQ. The germline V and J ends were trimmed by 1 base and 1 base, with 8 bases remaining between them. This CDR3 has 14 amino acids. DNA of the CDR3: TGCGCCAGCAGCTTGCAGGTCCTCCAAGAGACCCAGTACTTC. Its translation: CASSLQVLQETQYF.

The V gene is TRBV15, the J gene TRBJ2-2; the D gene is possibly TRBD2 (5 bases). This CDR3 is 16 amino acids long. In germline, CDR1 is LNHNV, CDR2 YYDKDF (reference sequence). V was trimmed by 3 bases and J by 5 bases, leaving 16 bases between them. The CDR3 sequence: CATSSENPRGTGELFF. CDR3 coding DNA: TGTGCCACCAGCAGCGAGAACCCCAGAGGGACCGGGGAGCTGTTTTTT.

The chain couples TRBV29-1 to TRBJ2-3; 11 bases line up with TRBD2. CDR3 length equals 14 residues. The germline V gene encodes CDR1 SQVTM and CDR2 ANQGSEA. V gave up 6 bases and J gave up 3 bases; unmatched junction bases: 5. The CDR3 sequence: CSVSLAGATDTQYF. The CDR3 DNA is TGCAGCGTCTCACTAGCGGGAGCAACAGATACGCAGTATTTT.

The DNA for the CDR3 is TGTGCCATCAACGCGAGGGGTGGGACCGGGGAGCTGTTTTTT. Its protein product is CAINARGGTGELFF. This chain uses TRBV10-3 with TRBJ2-2; D assignment may be TRBD1 or TRBD2 (5 bases each). The CDR3 totals 14 residues. Between the trimmed V and J ends, which lost 7 bases and 5 bases, there was a span of 14 bases. Germline lookup yields CDR1 ENHRY and CDR2 SYGVKD.

V usage is TRBV21-1 and J usage is TRBJ2-3; the table calls TRBD2, which could not be checked here. TRBV21-1 is deemed a pseudogene. The CDR3 length is 14 residues. CDR3 sequence reads: CASRESRNTDTQYF. The DNA of the CDR3 is TGTGCCAGCAGGGAGTCCCGAAACACAGATACGCAGTATTTT.

This chain links TRBV14 with TRBJ2-1; D might be TRBD1 (6 bases). Germline loops: CDR1 SGHDN, CDR2 FVKESK. Trimming shortened V by 0 bases and J by 4 bases, and 13 bases separated the two germline ends. This CDR3 has 16 amino acids. This chain's CDR3 is CASSQDPGDQYNEQFF. CDR3 DNA: TGTGCCAGCAGCCAAGATCCAGGGGATCAGTACAATGAGCAGTTCTTC.

The V and J genes are TRBV5-1 and TRBJ1-1; maybe TRBD1 (6 bases). The V end was cut by 2 bases, the J end by 8 bases, with 13 bases between. Germline V lookup: CDR1 SGHRS, CDR2 YFSETQ. The CDR3 runs to 13 residues. CDR3 sequence: CASSFPGEGEAFF. As DNA, the CDR3 is TGCGCCAGCAGCTTCCCAGGGGAGGGAGAAGCTTTCTTT.

The chain has TRBV5-6 and TRBJ1-1; 10 positions match TRBD1. Germline lookup yields CDR1 SGHDT and CDR2 YYEEEE. The CDR3 sequence is 16 residues long. V dropped 0 bases and J dropped 4; count of bases not matched to a gene: 6. The CDR3 loop is CASSLARGQGGTEAFF. CDR3 nucleotides: TGTGCCAGCAGCTTGGCCCGCGGACAGGGGGGCACTGAAGCTTTCTTT.

The chain couples TRBV10-3 to TRBJ1-5; D unresolved. V shed 5 bases and J shed 3 bases, with 11 bases lying between them. The CDR3 runs to 14 residues. The V gene's germline CDR1 is ENHRY and CDR2 SYGVKD. The CDR3 is CAISIGQTNQPQHF. CDR3 DNA: TGTGCCATCAGTATTGGCCAAACCAATCAGCCCCAGCATTTT.

The chain is built from TRBV5-1 and TRBJ1-2; possibly TRBD1 for D (6 bases). The ends were cut back, 4 bases at V and 0 bases at J, with 16 bases in the middle. This CDR3 comprises 16 residues. From germline, CDR1 is SGHRS and CDR2 YFSETQ. The CDR3 loop is CASSHRQAPANYGYTF. For the CDR3, the DNA is TGCGCCAGCAGCCACCGACAGGCGCCAGCTAACTATGGCTACACCTTC. Drawing the rest from reference TRBV5-1 and TRBJ1-2, the complete variable domain is KAGVTQTPRYLIKTRGQQVTLSCSPISGHRSVSWYQQTPGQGLQFLFEYFSETQRNKGNFPGRFSGRQFSNSRSEMNVSTLELGDSALYLCASSHRQAPANYGYTFGSGTRLTVV.

This sequence joins TRBV7-2 and TRBJ1-2; D unclear. Trimming shortened V by 5 bases and J by 6 bases, and 16 bases separated the two germline ends. The CDR3 runs to 14 residues. Germline values: CDR1 SGHTA, CDR2 FQGNSA. CDR3 sequence (DNA): TGTGCCAGCAGCCAGTTGGTGGATATGGATGGCTACACCTTC. Amino acid sequence: CASSQLVDMDGYTF. The full variable domain, completed using reference TRBV7-2 and TRBJ1-2, is GAGVSQSPSNKVTEKGKDVELRCDPISGHTALYWYRQSLGQGLEFLIYFQGNSAPDKSGLPSDRFSAERTGGSVSTLTIQRTQQEDSAVYLCASSQLVDMDGYTFGSGTRLTVV.

By frequency in the sample, this clone is medium-sized. This chain links TRBV14 with TRBJ2-3, with D perhaps matching TRBD1 or TRBD2 (5 bases each). This CDR3 has 16 amino acids. CDR1 SGHDN and CDR2 FVKESK come from the germline V gene. The V gene lost 4 bases and the J gene lost 0 bases, with 14 bases spanning the gap. The CDR3: CASSPGTGSSTDTQYF. The CDR3 region has the DNA TGTGCCAGCAGCCCCGGGACGGGATCTAGCACAGATACGCAGTATTTT.

The chain is built from TRBV27 and TRBJ1-2, with TRBD1 matching 7 bases. Trimming cost V 4 bases and J 8 bases; bases outside gene matches: 7. The CDR3 extends over 13 amino acids. Germline CDR1 reads MNHEY; CDR2 reads SMNVEV (reference sequence). This chain's CDR3 is CASSSPTGVGYTF. The CDR3 bases are TGTGCCAGCAGTTCTCCAACAGGGGTCGGCTACACCTTC.

The V gene is TRBV7-3, the J gene TRBJ1-1; D gene unclear. CDR1 and CDR2 (germline): SGHTA, FQGTGA. The CDR3 runs 14 residues. With 2 bases removed from V and 4 bases from J, the gap between germline ends came to 11 bases. The CDR3 loop reads CASSLSSGITEAFF. In nucleotides, the CDR3 is TGTGCCAGCAGCTTATCGTCCGGTATCACTGAAGCTTTCTTT. Full variable domain (rest looked up from reference TRBV7-3 and TRBJ1-1): GAGVSQTPSNKVTEKGKYVELRCDPISGHTALYWYRQSLGQGPEFLIYFQGTGAADDSGLPNDRFFAVRPEGSVSTLKIQRTERGDSAVYLCASSLSSGITEAFFGQGTRLTVV.

The chain links TRBV7-9 to TRBJ2-1; 7 bases fit TRBD1. The junction had 9 bases not matched to a gene; V was cut back by 5 bases and J by 8 bases. Germline-derived CDR1 and CDR2 are SEHNR and FQNEAQ (reference sequence). CDR3 length: 14 amino acids. The chain's CDR3 is CASSSTQGWHEQFF. As DNA, the CDR3 is TGTGCCAGCAGCAGCACACAGGGGTGGCATGAGCAGTTCTTC. Combining the CDR3 with reference TRBV7-9 and TRBJ2-1 gives the whole variable domain DTGVSQNPRHKITKRGQNVTFRCDPISEHNRLYWYRQTLGQGPEFLTYFQNEAQLEKSRLLSDRFSAERPKGSFSTLEIQRTEQGDSAMYLCASSSTQGWHEQFFGPGTRLTVL.

The chain has TRBV19 and TRBJ1-1, with TRBD1 matching over 10 bases. Germline V lookup: CDR1 LNHDA, CDR2 SQIVND (reference sequence). The ends lost 6 bases at V and 7 bases at J; junction bases unmatched: 5. There are 13 residues in the CDR3. The CDR3 nucleotides are TGTGCCAGTAGCGACAGGGGGCTGTTTGAAGCTTTCTTT. Protein: CASSDRGLFEAFF.

The chain carries TRBV4-1 and TRBJ1-1; possible D gene TRBD1, 6 bases. The V end was cut by 4 bases, the J end by 5 bases, with 26 bases between. The CDR3 consists of 18 residues. From germline, CDR1 is MGHRA and CDR2 YSYEKL. The CDR3 DNA reads as TGCGCCAGCAGCCCCAAATTTGACAGGCCAACAAGAAGTACTGAAGCTTTCTTT. Its protein product is CASSPKFDRPTRSTEAFF.

This clone turned up a few times. Here the CDR3 DNA reads TGTGCCAGCAGGAGACGCGGGGGGCTGTACGAGCAGTACTTC. Its protein is CASRRRGGLYEQYF. The chain employs TRBV2 and TRBJ2-7; 8 bases fit TRBD2. V lost 6 bases to trimming and J lost 4 bases; unmatched junction nucleotides: 8. CDR3 length: 14 amino acids. CDR1 SNHLY and CDR2 FYNNEI come from the germline V gene.

This clone qualifies as medium-sized. The CDR3 coding sequence is TGTGCCAGCAGTTCGCAGACAGGAGAGTCCTACGAGCAGTACTTC. This sequence encodes CASSSQTGESYEQYF. V usage is TRBV28 and J usage is TRBJ2-7; TRBD1 might be the D (6 bases). V lost 4 bases, J lost 1 base, and 14 bases lay in between. The CDR3 runs to 15 residues. Germline assignment: CDR1 MDHEN and CDR2 SYDVKM. Full variable domain (outside the CDR3, taken from reference TRBV28 and TRBJ2-7): DVKVTQSSRYLVKRTGEKVFLECVQDMDHENMFWYRQDPGLGLRLIYFSYDVKMKEKGDIPEGYSVSREKKERFSLILESASTNQTSMYLCASSSQTGESYEQYFGPGTRLTVT.

The chain joins TRBV4-3 to TRBJ1-3, with D tentatively TRBD1 (5 bases). With 1 base removed from V and 3 bases from J, the gap between germline ends came to 10 bases. CDR1 LGHNA and CDR2 YSLEER come from the germline V gene. The CDR3 runs to 15 residues. The CDR3 loop is CASSQAGTGGNTIYF. CDR3 DNA: TGCGCCAGCAGCCAAGCCGGGACTGGTGGAAACACCATATATTTT.

This clone was counted between two and nine times. The CDR3 region is CASRGGPGLGSGANVLTF. CDR3 nucleotides: TGTGCCAGCAGGGGGGGCCCGGGACTAGGGTCCGGGGCCAACGTCCTGACTTTC. This chain links TRBV2 with TRBJ2-6; 8 bases match TRBD2. The CDR3 has 18 residues. V shed 6 bases, J shed 4 bases, and the junction held 14 bases outside the gene matches. Germline loops: CDR1 SNHLY, CDR2 FYNNEI.

A single count supports this clone. The genes are TRBV29-1 and TRBJ2-1, with 10 bases matching TRBD1. The CDR3 sequence is 15 residues long. V lost 2 bases and J lost 3; bases outside the gene matches: 4. From germline, CDR1 is SQVTM and CDR2 ANQGSEA. DNA for the CDR3: TGCAGCGTTGAAACCGGGACAGGGGTCTACAATGAGCAGTTCTTC. Translation: CSVETGTGVYNEQFF.